This T cell receptor beta chain was sequenced in a study of cytomegalovirus exposure and HLA in healthy donors. Germline lookup yields CDR1 SGDLS and CDR2 YYNGEE. The CDR3 covers 18 residues. The junction had 14 bases not matched to a gene; V was cut back by 2 bases and J by 3 bases. With 60 Vbeta and 13 Jbeta primers, the PCR was carried out. This table comes from immunoSEQ multiplex PCR, and its TCRdb copy is limited to in-frame clones, with some not included. Of some 160,000 clones in the sample, roughly 80% were seen once. The chain is built from TRBV9 and TRBJ1-2; 9 nucleotides align to TRBD1. Source material: PBMCs. The sequence derives from a man aged 50 to 59 in good health and CMV-seropositive. CDR3 loop: CASSVVVLGQGKDYGYTF. The CDR3 region has the DNA TGTGCCAGCAGCGTTGTGGTATTGGGACAGGGTAAGGACTATGGCTACACCTTC. Variable domain in full (rest from reference TRBV9 and TRBJ1-2): DSGVTQTPKHLITATGQRVTLRCSPRSGDLSVYWYQQSLDQGLQFLIQYYNGEERAKGNILERFSAQQFPDLHSELNLSSLELGDSALYFCASSVVVLGQGKDYGYTFGSGTRLTVV.